This T cell receptor beta chain was retrieved from a study of shared clonotypes between healthy human individuals. Points from the study as a whole: The study generally estimated greater richness for naive than memory subsets. Limited genetic and exposure-history diversity came from having few donors. The study found about 5% of naive CD4 clonotypes shared across a handful of donors.

With respect to this clone: No antigen is known for it.

The assay was immunoSEQ multiplex PCR, and TCRdb's table has in-frame clones only and misses some. Of roughly 110,000 clones in the sample, approximately 70% are singletons; the top ten hold under 30%. The CDR3 loop spans 13 amino acids. The germline V gene has CDR1 MDHEN and CDR2 SYDVKM. Trimming cost V 3 bases and J 6 bases, with 12 bases left between them. The sequenced sample consisted of memory CD8+ T cells sorted from blood. Subset of the sample: CD45RO+ cells pooled with CCR7-negative TemRA cells. The chain uses TRBV28 and TRBJ2-7; D is perhaps TRBD1 (5 bases). The clonotype was recovered from a woman aged 30 to 39 in good health. The CDR3 sequence: CASSLGRWVEQYF. The CDR3 nucleotides are TGTGCCAGCAGTTTGGGGCGGTGGGTCGAGCAGTACTTC.